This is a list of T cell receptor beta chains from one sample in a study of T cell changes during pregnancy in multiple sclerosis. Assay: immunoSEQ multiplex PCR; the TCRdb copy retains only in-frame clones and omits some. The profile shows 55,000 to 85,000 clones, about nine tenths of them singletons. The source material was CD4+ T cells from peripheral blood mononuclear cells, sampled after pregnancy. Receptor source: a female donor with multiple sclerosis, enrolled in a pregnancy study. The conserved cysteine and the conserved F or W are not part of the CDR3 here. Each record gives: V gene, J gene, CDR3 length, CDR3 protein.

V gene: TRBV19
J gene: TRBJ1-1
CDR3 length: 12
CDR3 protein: ASSMGAGNTEAF

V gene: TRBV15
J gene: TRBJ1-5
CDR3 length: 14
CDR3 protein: ATRNYEDSVEQPQH

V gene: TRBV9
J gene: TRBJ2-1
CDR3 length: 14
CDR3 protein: ASSVEDYSSYNEQF

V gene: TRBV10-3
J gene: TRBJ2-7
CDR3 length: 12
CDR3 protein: AISDGGRAQGQY

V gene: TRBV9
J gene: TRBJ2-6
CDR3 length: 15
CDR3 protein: ASSESGYGAGANVLT

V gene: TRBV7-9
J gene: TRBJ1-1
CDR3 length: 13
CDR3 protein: ASSARTGWGTEAF

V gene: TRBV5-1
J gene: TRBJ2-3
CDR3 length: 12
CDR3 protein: ASSLNDITDTQY

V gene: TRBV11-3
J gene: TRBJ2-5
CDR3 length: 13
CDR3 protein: ASSFTGTSGETQY

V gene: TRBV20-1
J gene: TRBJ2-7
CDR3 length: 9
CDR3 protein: SALVSYEQY

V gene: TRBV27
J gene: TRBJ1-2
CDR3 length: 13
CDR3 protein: ASRDPKTGRYGYT